This section outlines one T cell receptor beta chain sequence together with its context. Its matching antigen is unknown. Trimming removed 3 bases at V and 7 bases at J, with 9 bases between. The length of the CDR3 is 13 residues. Looked up from germline, CDR1 is LNHDA and CDR2 is SQIVND (reference sequence). Only in-frame clones appear in the TCRdb table, and some are missing; sequencing was by immunoSEQ multiplex PCR. The sample lists 85,000 to 95,000 clones, roughly 87% occurring once. These data come from a study of OX40 agonist ivuxolimab in advanced cancers. Study information: Every patient in dose escalation had hepatocellular carcinoma, melanoma, renal cell or head and neck cancer.

Study-level findings and limits: Certain nonresponders additionally had low normalized T-cell clonal expansion. Circulating CD4+ and CD8+ T cells showed clonal expansion by week 6 at 0.1 to 3.0 mg/kg.

This clonotype was obtained from an adult with an advanced solid tumor such as melanoma, head and neck, liver or kidney cancer. The gene calls are TRBV19 and TRBJ2-2, with D perhaps matching TRBD1 (6 bases). This sample comprised CD4+ or CD8+ T cells sorted from blood, obtained in a trial of the OX40 agonist ivuxolimab. The CDR3 loop is CASSINRDGELFF. In DNA form, the CDR3 reads TGTGCCAGTAGTATTAACAGGGACGGGGAGCTGTTTTTT.